These 9 T cell receptor beta chains came from one sample sequenced in a study of cytomegalovirus exposure and HLA in healthy donors. PCR involved 60 Vbeta and 13 Jbeta primers. Libraries were prepared by immunoSEQ multiplex PCR; TCRdb keeps only in-frame clonotypes and omits some of them. The sample comprises 90,000 to 120,000 clones, around 62% of which are singletons, and 3.8% rests with the top ten. The specimen was PBMCs. These receptors all come from a man aged 30-40 years in good health and CMV-seropositive.

The chain uses TRBV7-6 and TRBJ1-5; D is perhaps TRBD1 (6 bases). Germline CDR1 and CDR2: SGHVS and FNYEAQ. The CDR3 spans 15 residues. Trimming left V 5 bases short and J 1 base short, with 12 bases between. The chain's CDR3 is CASSRGGGSNQPQHF. The DNA of the CDR3 is TGTGCCAGCAGCCGAGGGGGAGGGAGCAATCAGCCCCAGCATTTT.

Only a few counts were recorded for this clone. This chain links TRBV7-2 with TRBJ1-2, with TRBD1 as a possible D gene (6 bases). V lost 7 bases to trimming and J lost 3 bases, with 18 bases between them. Germline values: CDR1 SGHTA, CDR2 FQGNSA. The length of the CDR3 is 15 residues. CDR3 nucleotides: TGTGCCAGCACACCCCCCGGCACAGGGTACTATGGCTACACCTTC. Amino acids: CASTPPGTGYYGYTF.

This chain joins TRBV5-1 and TRBJ2-5; 10 nucleotides agree with TRBD1. The J call may be mistaken, given a closer DNA end match to TRBJ2-7. The CDR3 is 17 amino acids. Germline V lookup: CDR1 SGHRS, CDR2 YFSETQ. CDR3 sequence: CASSLIPGQGMGYEQYF. CDR3 DNA sequence: TGCGCCAGCAGCTTAATCCCGGGACAGGGGATGGGGTACGAGCAGTACTTC.

CDR3 sequence (DNA): TGCGCCAGCAGCCAAGAACGGGGACAGATTTACGAGCAGTACTTC. This translates into CASSQERGQIYEQYF. The chain links TRBV4-1 to TRBJ2-7; 7 positions agree with TRBD1. The germline gives CDR1 MGHRA, CDR2 YSYEKL. This CDR3 has 15 amino acids. V lost 0 bases to trimming and J lost 4 bases; unmatched junction nucleotides: 6.

This chain connects TRBV6-5 to TRBJ2-7, with TRBD1 matching over 8 bases. The CDR3 is 15 amino acids. J gave up 4 bases and V 5 bases, and 10 bases lay outside the gene matches. Germline V gene sequence: CDR1 MNHEY, CDR2 SVGAGI. In DNA form, the CDR3 reads TGTGCCAGCAGTGGGCTTGGACAGGGACTTTACGAGCAGTACTTC. Protein sequence: CASSGLGQGLYEQYF.

The V and J genes are TRBV5-1 and TRBJ2-5; tentative D call: TRBD1 (6 bases). The CDR3 length is 13 residues. The V gene's germline CDR1 is SGHRS and CDR2 YFSETQ. V lost 5 bases and J lost 2, with 10 bases in between. The CDR3 region is CASRLTGQETQYF. CDR3 DNA: TGCGCCAGCAGGCTAACAGGGCAAGAGACCCAGTACTTC.

A few counts support this clone. V usage is TRBV11-2 and J usage is TRBJ2-2; D unclear. CDR3 length: 15 amino acids. The germline V gene encodes CDR1 SGHAT and CDR2 FQNNGV. V lost 1 base and J lost 1, with 7 bases in between. CDR3: CASSLGRGNTGELFF. Written as DNA, the CDR3 is TGTGCCAGCAGCTTAGGGCGAGGGAACACCGGGGAGCTGTTTTTT.

This rearrangement joins TRBV19 to TRBJ2-2; TRBD2 matches 7 bases. Germline CDR1 reads LNHDA; CDR2 reads SQIVND (reference sequence). Trimming at V came to 8 bases and at J to 3 bases, leaving 6 bases not matched to a gene. This CDR3 region has 14 residues. CDR3 loop: CASRGDYHTGELFF. CDR3 DNA: TGTGCCAGTCGGGGGGACTACCACACCGGGGAGCTGTTTTTT.

This rearrangement joins TRBV4-1 to TRBJ1-5; 7 nucleotides line up with TRBD1. Per germline, CDR1 MGHRA and CDR2 YSYEKL. Germline trimming cut 4 bases from V and 4 bases from J; bases unmatched to any gene: 7. CDR3 length: 15 amino acids. CDR3 DNA sequence: TGCGCCAGCAGCCCAAGGGACAGCCGTAATCAGCCCCAGCATTTT. This gives the protein CASSPRDSRNQPQHF.